These 20 T cell receptor beta chains share one sample of origin, sequenced in a study of CD8 T cells in Susac syndrome. The RNA input was roughly 0.45 to 1 ug, and it was reverse transcribed with random hexamers. TCRdb re-called the immunoSEQ multiplex PCR reads through MiXCR, storing one row per CDR3 protein. The repertoire holds some 210,000 distinct CDR3 sequences, with about 95% as singletons. Input material: CD4+ T cells from PBMCs. All receptors come from a human donor with Susac syndrome.

The chain is built from TRBV30 and TRBJ1-1; no clear D. Germline lookup yields CDR1 GTSNPN and CDR2 SVGIG (reference sequence). This CDR3 comprises 16 residues. V was shortened by 0 bases and J by 1 base, with 15 bases between the two germline ends. DNA for the CDR3: TGTGCCTGGAGTGTGCCCGACAATCTCCCGAACACTGAAGCTTTCTTT. Protein product: CAWSVPDNLPNTEAFF.

The rearrangement uses TRBV15 and TRBJ1-1, with 7 bases aligning to TRBD1. This CDR3 spans 16 amino acids. The germline CDR1 and CDR2 sequences are LNHNV and YYDKDF (reference sequence). Germline trimming cut 0 bases from V and 0 bases from J; bases unmatched to any gene: 4. The CDR3: CATSRDRDSMNTEAFF. CDR3 coding DNA: TGTGCCACCAGCAGAGATCGGGACAGCATGAACACTGAAGCTTTCTTT.

V usage is TRBV12-3 or TRBV12-4 and J usage is TRBJ1-5; no reliable D call. V gave up 0 bases and J gave up 2 bases, with 8 bases separating them. This CDR3 contains 15 residues. CDR3 coding DNA: TGTGCCAGCAGTTTAGCTGACGCACGCAATCAGCCCCAGCATTTT. Amino acid sequence: CASSLADARNQPQHF.

This rearrangement joins TRBV20-1 to TRBJ1-1, with TRBD1 as a possible D gene (5 bases). This CDR3 has 12 residues. The germline CDR1 and CDR2 sequences are DFQATT and SNEGSKA (reference sequence). With 6 bases removed from V and 5 bases from J, the gap between germline ends came to 13 bases. In DNA form, the CDR3 reads TGCAGTGCCGCAGGGTGGGGAACTGAAGCTTTCTTT. This codes for CSAAGWGTEAFF.

The rearrangement links TRBV3-1 to TRBJ2-3; tentatively, D is TRBD2 (6 bases). Germline CDR1 is LGHDT and CDR2 is YNNKEL (reference sequence). The CDR3 sequence is 16 residues long. Trimming removed 0 bases from V and 3 bases from J, with 13 bases in between. The CDR3 spells CASSQDGGERTDTQYF. CDR3 nucleotide sequence: TGTGCCAGCAGCCAAGATGGCGGGGAAAGGACAGATACGCAGTATTTT.

The chain recombines TRBV25-1 with TRBJ2-5; D not certain. CDR3 length equals 14 residues. The V end was cut by 3 bases, the J end by 5 bases, with 13 bases between. The germline CDR1 and CDR2 sequences are MGHDK and SYGVNS. The CDR3 DNA follows: TGTGCCAGCAGTGACCTTCTAGACCGGGAGACCCAGTACTTC. Protein sequence: CASSDLLDRETQYF.

This clonotype occurred once. V and J are TRBV9 and TRBJ1-1, with D perhaps TRBD1 (5 bases). V lost 4 bases and J 3 bases, leaving 13 bases between the germline ends. Germline CDR1 is SGDLS and CDR2 is YYNGEE. This CDR3 has 14 residues. This CDR3 is CASSRNPRDTEAFF. CDR3 DNA sequence: TGTGCCAGCAGCCGAAACCCCAGGGACACTGAAGCTTTCTTT. The full variable domain, completed using reference TRBV9 and TRBJ1-1, is DSGVTQTPKHLITATGQRVTLRCSPRSGDLSVYWYQQSLDQGLQFLIQYYNGEERAKGNILERFSAQQFPDLHSELNLSSLELGDSALYFCASSRNPRDTEAFFGQGTRLTVV.

This clonotype was picked up a small number of times. The chain uses TRBV5-1 and TRBJ1-1, with 7 bases aligning to TRBD1. CDR1 SGHRS and CDR2 YFSETQ come from the germline V gene. The CDR3 spans 14 residues. V was pared by 5 bases and J by 1 base, with 5 bases of the junction left unmatched. The DNA of the CDR3 is TGCGCCAGCAGGGCACAGGGGACGAACACTGAAGCTTTCTTT. Translating it yields CASRAQGTNTEAFF. The variable domain in full, with the rest retrieved from reference TRBV5-1 and TRBJ1-1, is KAGVTQTPRYLIKTRGQQVTLSCSPISGHRSVSWYQQTPGQGLQFLFEYFSETQRNKGNFPGRFSGRQFSNSRSEMNVSTLELGDSALYLCASRAQGTNTEAFFGQGTRLTVV.

The CDR3 DNA reads as TGTGCCAGCAGCTTAGAGGCGCAGGGCGCTTTCTACGAGCAGTACTTC. It codes for CASSLEAQGAFYEQYF. J is TRBJ2-7 and V is TRBV7-2; possible D gene TRBD1, 5 bases. The V end lost 1 base, the J end lost 3 bases, and 16 bases lay between the germline ends. The germline CDR1 and CDR2 sequences are SGHTA and FQGNSA. The CDR3 has 16 amino acids.

The chain joins TRBV27 to TRBJ1-6; D ambiguous. The germline V gene has CDR1 MNHEY and CDR2 SMNVEV (reference sequence). The CDR3 has 12 amino acids. Trimming removed 7 bases at V and 4 bases at J, with 5 bases between. CDR3 loop: CASTRYNSPLHF. The CDR3 bases are TGTGCCAGCACAAGATATAATTCACCCCTCCACTTT.

The chain has TRBV15 and TRBJ2-5; D gene unclear. The germline V gene encodes CDR1 LNHNV and CDR2 YYDKDF (reference sequence). The CDR3 has 13 residues. V dropped 1 base and J dropped 4 bases, with 7 bases sitting between them. For the CDR3, the DNA is TGTGCCACCAGCAGAGTAAGGTCAGAGACCCAGTACTTC. Translated, it gives CATSRVRSETQYF.

The V gene is TRBV5-4, the J gene TRBJ2-1, with 11 bases that match TRBD2. Germline V gene sequence: CDR1 SGHNT, CDR2 YYREEE (reference sequence). The CDR3 consists of 18 residues. The J segment lost 0 bases and the V segment lost 4 bases, leaving 9 bases of the junction unmatched. The CDR3 protein is CASSNLAGGLSSYNEQFF. CDR3 nucleotide sequence: TGTGCCAGCAGCAATCTAGCGGGGGGCCTGAGCTCCTACAATGAGCAGTTCTTC.

V gene TRBV20-1 combines with J gene TRBJ2-7; tentative D call: TRBD1 (6 bases). CDR1 is DFQATT, CDR2 SNEGSKA, per germline (reference sequence). CDR3 length: 12 amino acids. V was cut by 6 bases and J by 2 bases, with 11 bases left in between. The CDR3 nucleotides read TGCAGTGCCGGGGACACCACCTACGAGCAGTACTTC. Its translation is CSAGDTTYEQYF.

The table lists this clonotype with a count of one. Here the CDR3 DNA reads TGCGCCAGCAGCTTGGCCCAGTTTCGGTACGAGCAGTACTTC. Residues: CASSLAQFRYEQYF. This chain links TRBV5-1 with TRBJ2-7, with D unresolved. V dropped 0 bases and J dropped 4 bases, with 11 bases sitting between them. Germline V gene sequence: CDR1 SGHRS, CDR2 YFSETQ. The CDR3 extends over 14 amino acids.

On this clonotype: The junction does not match germline at one end; this may be a read error. The V gene is TRBV7-7, the J gene TRBJ2-3, with D perhaps matching TRBD1 (5 bases). The V gene's germline CDR1 is SSHAT and CDR2 FNYEAQ (reference sequence). This CDR3 contains 15 residues. This chain's CDR3 is CASSSGNPSTDTQYF. DNA of the CDR3: TGTGCTAGCAGCTCAGGGAACCCTAGCACAGATACGCAGTATTTT.

The J gene is TRBJ2-5, the V gene TRBV20-1; no clear D. This CDR3 has 12 amino acids. V was trimmed by 5 bases and J by 2 bases, leaving 9 bases between them. In germline, CDR1 is DFQATT, CDR2 SNEGSKA (reference sequence). CDR3 loop: CSAARSQETQYF. The CDR3 coding sequence is TGCAGTGCTGCGCGAAGTCAAGAGACCCAGTACTTC.

This rearrangement joins TRBV13 to TRBJ2-5; possibly TRBD2 for D (6 bases). The CDR3 extends over 14 amino acids. CDR1 is PRHDT and CDR2 is FYEKMQ in the germline V gene (reference sequence). V gave up 5 bases and J gave up 5 bases, with 15 bases separating them. CDR3 nucleotides: TGTGCCAGCAGCACGGGACTGGCGCCGGAGACCCAGTACTTC. Its protein product is CASSTGLAPETQYF.

Only one count was recorded for this clonotype. This chain uses TRBV30 with TRBJ1-1; perhaps TRBD1 as D (5 bases). Germline CDR1 reads GTSNPN; CDR2 reads SVGIG (reference sequence). CDR3 length: 16 residues. V shed 0 bases and J shed 1 base, with 15 bases lying between them. CDR3 sequence (DNA): TGTGCCTGGAGTGTACAGGACGGGGGGACGAACACTGAAGCTTTCTTT. Translating it yields CAWSVQDGGTNTEAFF.

This clonotype has a single count. The chain employs TRBV19 and TRBJ2-3; 8 bases are a match to TRBD2. V shed 4 bases, J shed 4 bases, and the junction held 1 base outside the gene matches. The CDR3 consists of 13 residues. CDR1 is LNHDA, CDR2 SQIVND, per germline (reference sequence). CDR3 region: CASSTGGPDTQYF. DNA of the CDR3: TGTGCCAGTAGTACGGGGGGGCCAGATACGCAGTATTTT. The entire variable domain, with the rest obtained from reference TRBV19 and TRBJ2-3, is as follows: DGGITQSPKYLFRKEGQNVTLSCEQNLNHDAMYWYRQDPGQGLRLIYYSQIVNDFQKGDIAEGYSVSREKKESFPLTVTSAQKNPTAFYLCASSTGGPDTQYFGPGTRLTVL.

The sample holds one count of this clonotype. This CDR3 is CASSSRGAVQETQYF. CDR3 sequence (DNA): TGTGCCAGCAGCTCCCGAGGGGCGGTCCAAGAGACCCAGTACTTC. The V and J genes are TRBV7-9 and TRBJ2-5; either TRBD1 or TRBD2 may fit D (5 bases each). The CDR3 loop spans 15 amino acids. V was pared by 4 bases and J by 1 base, with 13 bases between. CDR1 is SEHNR, CDR2 FQNEAQ, per germline (reference sequence).